Presented here are 11 T cell receptor beta chains from one specimen sequenced in a study of T cell clones after liver transplantation. Sequencing was performed with immunoSEQ multiplex PCR; in TCRdb, only in-frame clones are kept and a portion is missing. The sample contains some 75,000 clones, over 70% of which appear only once. Sequencing was performed on CD4+ T cells from blood, taken before liver transplant. These TCRs come from a human donor who received a liver transplant.

This sequence joins TRBV27 and TRBJ2-2; D may be TRBD2 (5 bases). Trimming shortened V by 3 bases and J by 7 bases, and 6 bases separated the two germline ends. Germline V gene data show CDR1 as MNHEY and CDR2 as SMNVEV (reference sequence). The CDR3 contains 12 residues. The chain's CDR3 is CASSFAGGELFF. The CDR3 DNA reads TGTGCCAGCAGTTTCGCGGGCGGGGAGCTGTTTTTT.

The chain is built from TRBV7-9 and TRBJ2-1; 7 bases are shared with TRBD2. Per germline, CDR1 SEHNR and CDR2 FQNEAQ (reference sequence). Trimming took 0 bases from V and 5 from J; bases not matched to a gene: 1. The CDR3 is made up of 14 amino acids. CDR3 protein: CASSLAGGNNEQFF. In nucleotides, the CDR3 is TGTGCCAGCAGCTTAGCGGGAGGGAACAATGAGCAGTTCTTC.

V usage is TRBV5-1 and J usage is TRBJ2-1; TRBD1 is a possible D gene (6 bases). CDR3 length equals 20 residues. CDR1 is SGHRS and CDR2 is YFSETQ in the germline V gene. V lost 1 base and J lost 9, with 32 bases in between. CDR3 sequence reads: CASSLPRTGTSAPRNGEQFF. CDR3 coding DNA: TGCGCCAGCAGCTTGCCTAGAACAGGGACGTCGGCCCCAAGAAATGGTGAGCAGTTCTTC.

The V and J genes are TRBV4-3 and TRBJ2-5; 8 bases map to TRBD2. The CDR3 runs 14 residues. Unmatched junction bases numbered 6, after V lost 4 bases and J lost 5 bases. Germline CDR1 LGHNA, CDR2 YSLEER. The CDR3 nucleotides are TGCGCCAGCAGCCCTAGCGGGCCATCGGAGACCCAGTACTTC. As protein: CASSPSGPSETQYF.

The V gene is TRBV5-1, the J gene TRBJ2-2; TRBD2 is a possible D gene (7 bases). V lost 5 bases and J lost 7, with 27 bases in between. Germline assignment: CDR1 SGHRS and CDR2 YFSETQ. The CDR3 has 18 amino acids. The CDR3 nucleotides are TGCGCCAGCAGTAAACTCGGGGGGCGCCCCGGGTCGAACGGGGAGCTGTTTTTT. As protein: CASSKLGGRPGSNGELFF. Full variable domain (outside the CDR3, taken from reference TRBV5-1 and TRBJ2-2): KAGVTQTPRYLIKTRGQQVTLSCSPISGHRSVSWYQQTPGQGLQFLFEYFSETQRNKGNFPGRFSGRQFSNSRSEMNVSTLELGDSALYLCASSKLGGRPGSNGELFFGEGSRLTVL.

The chain uses TRBV27 and TRBJ1-2; TRBD1 matches at 8 bases. The V segment lost 4 bases and the J segment 4 bases; nucleotides outside the gene matches: 14. Germline V gene data show CDR1 as MNHEY and CDR2 as SMNVEV (reference sequence). The CDR3 runs to 17 residues. CDR3 coding DNA: TGTGCCAGCAGTTCTCGAAACCTTCCAGGGGGCTTCTATGGCTACACCTTC. This encodes CASSSRNLPGGFYGYTF.

The gene calls are TRBV6-5 and TRBJ2-7, with D maybe TRBD1 (5 bases). The CDR3 consists of 11 residues. V was clipped by 6 bases and J by 2 bases, with 5 bases between them. CDR1 MNHEY and CDR2 SVGAGI come from the germline V gene. The CDR3 region is CASRTAYEQYF. The DNA for the CDR3 is TGTGCCAGCAGGACAGCCTACGAGCAGTACTTC.

This clone came up a few times. The chain uses TRBV5-4 and TRBJ2-7; D might be TRBD1 (6 bases). The CDR3 has 15 amino acids. Trimming took off 1 base at V and 1 base at J, with 12 bases between the two ends. Germline V gives CDR1 SGHNT, CDR2 YYREEE (reference sequence). This CDR3 is CASSLWDKGSYEQYF. CDR3 DNA: TGTGCCAGCAGCTTGTGGGACAAAGGGTCCTACGAGCAGTACTTC.

Only one count was recorded for this clone. The V and J genes are TRBV6-5 and TRBJ2-2, with a tentative D call TRBD1 (5 bases). This CDR3 region has 13 residues. With 10 bases removed from V and 1 base from J, the gap between germline ends came to 10 bases. The germline CDR1 and CDR2 sequences are MNHEY and SVGAGI. This CDR3 reads CATEQGNTGELFF. CDR3 bases: TGTGCCACAGAGCAGGGGAACACCGGGGAGCTGTTTTTT.

The genes are TRBV6-1 and TRBJ2-5; possible D gene TRBD2, 5 bases. This CDR3 comprises 15 residues. The V gene lost 3 bases and the J gene lost 0 bases, with 11 bases spanning the gap. Germline CDR1 is MNHNS and CDR2 is SASEGT. DNA of the CDR3: TGTGCCAGCAGTGACTACCCGGACTACCAAGAGACCCAGTACTTC. Encoded protein: CASSDYPDYQETQYF.

V usage is TRBV4-3 and J usage is TRBJ2-3; TRBD1 matches 12 bases. The V and J ends lost 4 bases and 3 bases, in that order; junction bases with no gene match: 23. The CDR3 runs 22 residues. The V gene's germline CDR1 is LGHNA and CDR2 YSLEER. CDR3 amino acids: CASSRSGTGGRGGGRATDTQYF. In nucleotides, the CDR3 is TGCGCCAGCAGCCGGTCCGGGACAGGGGGCAGGGGAGGCGGGAGGGCGACAGATACGCAGTATTTT.